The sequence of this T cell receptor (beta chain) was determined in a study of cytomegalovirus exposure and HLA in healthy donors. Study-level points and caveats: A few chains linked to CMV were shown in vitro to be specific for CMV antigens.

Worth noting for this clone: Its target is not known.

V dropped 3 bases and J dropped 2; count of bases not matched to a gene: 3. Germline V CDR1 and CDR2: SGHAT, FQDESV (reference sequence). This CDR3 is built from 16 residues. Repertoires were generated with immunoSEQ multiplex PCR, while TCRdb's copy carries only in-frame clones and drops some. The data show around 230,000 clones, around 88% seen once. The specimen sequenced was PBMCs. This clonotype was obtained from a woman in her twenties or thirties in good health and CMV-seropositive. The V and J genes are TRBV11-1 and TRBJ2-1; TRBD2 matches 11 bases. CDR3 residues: CASSFRLAGPYNEQFF. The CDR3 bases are TGTGCCAGCAGCTTCAGACTAGCGGGGCCCTACAATGAGCAGTTCTTC.